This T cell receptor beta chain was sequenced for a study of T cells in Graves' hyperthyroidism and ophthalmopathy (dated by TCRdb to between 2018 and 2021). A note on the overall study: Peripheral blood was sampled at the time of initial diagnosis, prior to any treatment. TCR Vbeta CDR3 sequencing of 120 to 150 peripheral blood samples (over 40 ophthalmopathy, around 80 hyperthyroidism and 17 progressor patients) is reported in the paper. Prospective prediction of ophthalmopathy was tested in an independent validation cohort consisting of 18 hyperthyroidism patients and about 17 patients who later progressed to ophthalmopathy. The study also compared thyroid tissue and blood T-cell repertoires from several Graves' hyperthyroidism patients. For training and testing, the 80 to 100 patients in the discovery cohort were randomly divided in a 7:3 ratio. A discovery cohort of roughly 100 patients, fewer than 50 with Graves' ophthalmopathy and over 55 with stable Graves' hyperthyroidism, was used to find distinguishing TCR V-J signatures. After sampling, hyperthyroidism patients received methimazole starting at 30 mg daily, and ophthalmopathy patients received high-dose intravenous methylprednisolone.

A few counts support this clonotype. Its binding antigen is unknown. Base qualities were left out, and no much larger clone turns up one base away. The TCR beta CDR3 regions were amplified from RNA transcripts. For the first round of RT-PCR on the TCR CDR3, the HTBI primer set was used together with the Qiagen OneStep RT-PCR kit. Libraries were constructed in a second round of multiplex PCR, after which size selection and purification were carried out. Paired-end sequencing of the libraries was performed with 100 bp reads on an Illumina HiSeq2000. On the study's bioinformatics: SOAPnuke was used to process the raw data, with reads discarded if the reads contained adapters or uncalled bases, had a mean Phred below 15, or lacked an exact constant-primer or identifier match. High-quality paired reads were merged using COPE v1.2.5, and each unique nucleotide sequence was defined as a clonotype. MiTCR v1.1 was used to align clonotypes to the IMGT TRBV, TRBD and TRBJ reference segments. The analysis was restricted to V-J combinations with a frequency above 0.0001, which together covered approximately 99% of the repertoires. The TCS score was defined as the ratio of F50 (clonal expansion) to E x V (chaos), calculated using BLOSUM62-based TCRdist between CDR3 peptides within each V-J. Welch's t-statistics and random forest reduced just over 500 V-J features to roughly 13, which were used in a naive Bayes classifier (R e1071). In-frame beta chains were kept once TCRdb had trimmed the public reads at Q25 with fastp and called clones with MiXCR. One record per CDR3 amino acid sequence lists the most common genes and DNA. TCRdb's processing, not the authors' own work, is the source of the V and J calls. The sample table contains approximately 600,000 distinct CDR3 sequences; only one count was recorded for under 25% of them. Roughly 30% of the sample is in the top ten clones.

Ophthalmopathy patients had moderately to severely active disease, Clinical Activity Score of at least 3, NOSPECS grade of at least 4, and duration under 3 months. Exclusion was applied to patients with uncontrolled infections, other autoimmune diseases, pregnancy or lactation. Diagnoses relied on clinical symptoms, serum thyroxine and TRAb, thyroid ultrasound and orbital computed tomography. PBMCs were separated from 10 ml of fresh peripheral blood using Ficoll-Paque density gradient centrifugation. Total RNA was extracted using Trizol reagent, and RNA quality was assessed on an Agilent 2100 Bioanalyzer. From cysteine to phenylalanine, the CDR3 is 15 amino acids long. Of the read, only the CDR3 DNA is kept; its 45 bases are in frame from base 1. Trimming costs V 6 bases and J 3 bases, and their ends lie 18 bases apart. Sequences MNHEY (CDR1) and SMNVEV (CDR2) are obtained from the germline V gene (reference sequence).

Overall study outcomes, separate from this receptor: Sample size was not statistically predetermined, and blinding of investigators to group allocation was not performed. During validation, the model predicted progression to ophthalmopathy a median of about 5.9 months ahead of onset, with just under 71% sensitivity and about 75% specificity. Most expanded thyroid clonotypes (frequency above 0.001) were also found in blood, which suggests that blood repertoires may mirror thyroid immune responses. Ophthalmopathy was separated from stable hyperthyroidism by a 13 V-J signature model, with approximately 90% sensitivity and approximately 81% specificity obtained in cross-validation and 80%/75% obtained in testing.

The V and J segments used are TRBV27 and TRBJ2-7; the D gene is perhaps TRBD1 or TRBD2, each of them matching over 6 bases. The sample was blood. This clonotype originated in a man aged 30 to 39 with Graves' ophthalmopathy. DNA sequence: TGTGCCAGCAGGAGGCAGCACGGGGGCCTCTACGAGCAGTACTTC. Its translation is CASRRQHGGLYEQYF.